The clone carrying this T cell receptor (beta chain) was picked up a small number of times. Antigen unknown. Once sorted, every population was more than 95% pure. The entry originates in a study of beta chain features in type 1 diabetes. Looking at the study overall: Sorted cells from all samples, numbering 100 million to 120 million, were examined. Study-level findings and limits: In the patient group, naive, central memory and Treg TCRB repertoires seemed more alike than in the healthy donor group. Shorter templates might be favored by PCR, and equally so in patients and in controls.

Reverse transcription of all isolated RNA meant that expressed TCRB transcripts were sequenced. Sequencing used immunoSEQ multiplex PCR; TCRdb keeps in-frame clones, though not all of them. The sample consists of 900,000 or so clones, 15% to 20% of them appearing once. The source is a woman between 18 and 29 years old in good health. Sequenced input: naive CD4+ T cells from blood.

CDR3 in amino acids: CASCAPAANEKLFF. In DNA, the CDR3 is TGTGCCAGCTGTGCCCCTGCAGCTAATGAAAAACTGTTTTTT. This chain joins TRBV6-6 and TRBJ1-4, with D unclear. Trimming pared 8 bases from V and 3 bases from J, leaving 13 bases between. The germline V gene has CDR1 MNHNY and CDR2 SVGAGI (reference sequence). CDR3 length: 14 residues.